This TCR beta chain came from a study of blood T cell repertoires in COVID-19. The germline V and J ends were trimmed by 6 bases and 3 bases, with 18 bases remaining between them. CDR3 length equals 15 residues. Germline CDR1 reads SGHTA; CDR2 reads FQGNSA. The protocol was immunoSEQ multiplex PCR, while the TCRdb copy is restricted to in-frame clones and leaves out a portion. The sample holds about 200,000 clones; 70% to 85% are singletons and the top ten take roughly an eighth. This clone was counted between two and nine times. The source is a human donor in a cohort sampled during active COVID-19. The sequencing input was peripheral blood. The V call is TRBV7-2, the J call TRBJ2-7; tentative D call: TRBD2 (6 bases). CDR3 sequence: CASSPTAGTGYEQYF. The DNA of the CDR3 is TGTGCCAGCAGTCCAACCGCCGGGACTGGCTACGAGCAGTACTTC. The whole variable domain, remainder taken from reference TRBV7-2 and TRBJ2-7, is GAGVSQSPSNKVTEKGKDVELRCDPISGHTALYWYRQSLGQGLEFLIYFQGNSAPDKSGLPSDRFSAERTGGSVSTLTIQRTQQEDSAVYLCASSPTAGTGYEQYFGPGTRLTVT.